The 26 T cell receptor beta chains given below trace back to one sample, sequenced in a study of control samples from healthy donors and cancer patients. The table came from immunoSEQ multiplex PCR; TCRdb's copy has only in-frame clones and leaves some out. The table shows tens of thousands of clones, with over 75% occurring only once. Sequenced sample: PBMCs. These receptor sequences come from a woman aged 45-65 years with head and neck cancer.

The chain couples TRBV6-2 or TRBV6-3 to TRBJ2-7, with TRBD2 identical over 7 bases. The V gene end was trimmed by 6 bases and the J gene end by 3 bases; junction bases not matched to a gene: 5. Germline V gene lookup returns CDR1 MNHEY and CDR2 SVGEGT. This CDR3 is 13 amino acids long. The chain's CDR3 is CASSAGGVYEQYF. The CDR3 nucleotides read TGTGCCAGCAGCGCTGGGGGGGTCTACGAGCAGTACTTC.

The chain employs TRBV20-1 and TRBJ2-1; 7 bases match TRBD2. From germline, CDR1 is DFQATT and CDR2 SNEGSKA (reference sequence). Germline trimming cut 3 bases from V and 0 bases from J; bases unmatched to any gene: 5. The CDR3 covers 15 residues. The CDR3 loop reads CSASMGGSSYNEQFF. In DNA form, the CDR3 reads TGCAGTGCTAGTATGGGGGGGAGCTCCTACAATGAGCAGTTCTTC.

This clone showed up just a few times. The rearrangement links TRBV28 to TRBJ1-5; D not resolved. Per the germline V gene, CDR1 is MDHEN and CDR2 is SYDVKM. The CDR3 is made up of 14 amino acids. V dropped 0 bases and J dropped 5 bases, with 8 bases sitting between them. The CDR3 DNA follows: TGTGCCAGCAGTTTATGGTCCGGGGATCAGCCCCAGCATTTT. It specifies CASSLWSGDQPQHF.

The chain employs TRBV9 and TRBJ2-5, with D unresolved. The CDR3 length is 12 residues. Between the trimmed V and J ends, which lost 0 bases and 2 bases, there was a span of 2 bases. CDR1 is SGDLS and CDR2 is YYNGEE in the germline V gene. CDR3 protein: CASSVGQETQYF. CDR3 nucleotide sequence: TGTGCCAGCAGCGTAGGGCAAGAGACCCAGTACTTC.

This sequence joins TRBV18 and TRBJ1-3; TRBD1 agrees at 9 bases. The germline V gene encodes CDR1 KGHSH and CDR2 LQKENI. The CDR3 runs 15 residues. V shed 2 bases, J shed 2 bases, and the junction held 1 base outside the gene matches. The CDR3 spells CASSPGTGTGNTIYF. CDR3 nucleotide sequence: TGTGCCAGCTCACCAGGGACAGGGACTGGAAACACCATATATTTT.

This chain joins TRBV7-6 and TRBJ2-2; TRBD2 is a possible D gene (5 bases). Germline CDR1 reads SGHVS; CDR2 reads FNYEAQ. CDR3 length: 19 residues. The V gene lost 5 bases and the J gene lost 0 bases, with 22 bases spanning the gap. The CDR3 nucleotides are TGTGCCAGCAGCCGGCGGGTTTTGGGTCGCTTTACGAACACCGGGGAGCTGTTTTTT. This sequence encodes CASSRRVLGRFTNTGELFF.

The chain joins TRBV15 to TRBJ2-7, with D uncertain. This CDR3 is 15 amino acids long. The germline gives CDR1 LNHNV, CDR2 YYDKDF (reference sequence). V was trimmed by 0 bases and J by 2 bases, leaving 11 bases between them. CDR3 residues: CATSRDLRPAYEQYF. The CDR3 region has the DNA TGTGCCACCAGCAGAGATCTGAGACCAGCCTACGAGCAGTACTTC.

The rearrangement joins TRBV5-5 to TRBJ2-7; 8 bases are shared with TRBD2. V shed 0 bases and J 5 bases; nucleotides not matched to a gene: 7. The germline V gene encodes CDR1 SGHKS and CDR2 YYEKEE (reference sequence). The CDR3 is 15 residues long. CDR3: CASSLAGSGVNEQYF. The DNA of the CDR3 is TGTGCCAGCAGCTTGGCGGGTAGCGGGGTCAACGAGCAGTACTTC.

This clone appeared a few times. The V call is TRBV27, the J call TRBJ1-2; TRBD1 aligns across 10 bases. With 0 bases clipped from V and 4 bases from J, the junction kept 5 bases outside the gene matches. Looked up from germline, CDR1 is MNHEY and CDR2 is SMNVEV (reference sequence). The CDR3 sequence is 16 residues long. DNA for the CDR3: TGTGCCAGCAGTTTATCAGGACGGGACAGGGGCTATGGCTACACCTTC. As protein: CASSLSGRDRGYGYTF.

The chain recombines TRBV4-2 with TRBJ2-1; 9 nucleotides line up with TRBD2. Unmatched junction bases numbered 8, after V lost 0 bases and J lost 8 bases. Germline CDR1 LGHNA, CDR2 YNFKEQ. CDR3 size: 16 residues. Written as DNA, the CDR3 is TGTGCCAGCAGCCAAGATCCCGCGGGGGGGTCGGATGAGCAGTTCTTC. Amino acid sequence: CASSQDPAGGSDEQFF.

The V and J genes are TRBV6-2 or TRBV6-3 and TRBJ2-3; D not certain. Germline loops: CDR1 MNHEY, CDR2 SVGEGT. Deletions cut 2 bases from V and 3 bases from J, with 9 bases between. This CDR3 has 14 amino acids. The CDR3 bases are TGTGCCAGCAGTTACGAGGCCGGGACAGATACGCAGTATTTT. It specifies CASSYEAGTDTQYF.

The chain combines TRBV6-5 with TRBJ1-2, with 9 bases identical to TRBD1. Germline CDR1 MNHEY, CDR2 SVGAGI. This CDR3 contains 15 residues. V shed 6 bases and J 2 bases; nucleotides not matched to a gene: 7. CDR3 nucleotides: TGTGCCAGCAGCCTCACAACAGGGGGCAACTATGGCTACACCTTC. It encodes CASSLTTGGNYGYTF.

V usage is TRBV3-1 (or the pseudogene TRBV3-2) and J usage is TRBJ2-5; TRBD2 is a possible D gene (7 bases). Deletions cut 4 bases from V and 4 bases from J, with 19 bases between. Germline CDR1 LGHDT, CDR2 YNNKEL (reference sequence). The CDR3 extends over 16 amino acids. Written as DNA, the CDR3 is TGTGCCAGCAGCCCCCGGGGAGGGGGGGTCTCAGAGACCCAGTACTTC. Amino acid sequence: CASSPRGGGVSETQYF.

This clone was recorded only once. The gene calls are TRBV9 and TRBJ2-5; the D is unclear. Per the germline V gene, CDR1 is SGDLS and CDR2 is YYNGEE. The CDR3 spans 13 residues. The V end lost 4 bases, the J end lost 5 bases, and 12 bases lay between the germline ends. CDR3 region: CASSREDVETQYF. The CDR3 nucleotides are TGTGCCAGCAGCCGCGAAGACGTCGAGACCCAGTACTTC. The full variable domain, its missing parts supplied by reference TRBV9 and TRBJ2-5, is DSGVTQTPKHLITATGQRVTLRCSPRSGDLSVYWYQQSLDQGLQFLIQYYNGEERAKGNILERFSAQQFPDLHSELNLSSLELGDSALYFCASSREDVETQYFGPGTRLLVL.

Turning to this clone: This same CDR3 is encoded by further DNA sequences in the sample. V gene TRBV7-4 combines with J gene TRBJ1-2; D perhaps matches TRBD1 (5 bases). The germline CDR1 and CDR2 sequences are SGHVT and SQSDAQ. Trimming removed 3 bases from V and 7 bases from J, with 12 bases in between. The CDR3 is 13 amino acids. CDR3 sequence: CASSLGGAGGYTF. The CDR3 DNA follows: TGTGCCAGCAGCTTGGGCGGGGCGGGTGGCTACACCTTC.

The rearrangement links TRBV7-9 to TRBJ2-1; 12 nucleotides line up with TRBD1. This CDR3 is built from 14 residues. Germline lookup yields CDR1 SEHNR and CDR2 FQNEAQ (reference sequence). The V gene end was trimmed by 5 bases and the J gene end by 12 bases; junction bases not matched to a gene: 8. CDR3 bases: TGTGCCAGCAGCCGACCGGGACAGGGGGCTCCGCAGTTCTTC. Amino acid sequence: CASSRPGQGAPQFF.

V and J are TRBV2 and TRBJ2-7; D remains ambiguous. CDR1 and CDR2 (germline): SNHLY, FYNNEI. The ends were cut back, 3 bases at V and 0 bases at J, with 9 bases in the middle. The CDR3 sequence is 14 residues long. This CDR3 reads CASSEGSYSYEQYF. CDR3 DNA sequence: TGTGCCAGCAGTGAGGGGTCCTACTCCTACGAGCAGTACTTC.

The V call is TRBV2, the J call TRBJ1-2; D not resolved. In germline, CDR1 is SNHLY, CDR2 FYNNEI. This CDR3 comprises 14 residues. Trimming cost V 4 bases and J 2 bases, with 11 bases left between them. The CDR3 nucleotides read TGTGCCAGCAGTGTAGCAGGAGCAAACTATGGCTACACCTTC. Translating gives CASSVAGANYGYTF.

The chain uses TRBV15 and TRBJ1-2, with no clear D. The CDR3 consists of 16 residues. The germline CDR1 and CDR2 sequences are LNHNV and YYDKDF (reference sequence). Trimming removed 0 bases from V and 0 bases from J, with 11 bases in between. The CDR3 region is CATSRDLAAANYGYTF. The CDR3 DNA reads TGTGCCACCAGCAGAGATCTGGCCGCAGCTAACTATGGCTACACCTTC.

V is TRBV13 and J is TRBJ2-5; 7 bases match TRBD1. V shed 3 bases, J shed 10 bases, and the junction held 14 bases outside the gene matches. CDR1 is PRHDT, CDR2 FYEKMQ, per germline (reference sequence). CDR3 length: 15 amino acids. The CDR3 loop reads CASSFETGTARDQYF. CDR3 nucleotide sequence: TGTGCCAGCAGCTTCGAGACAGGGACAGCTAGGGACCAGTACTTC.

The chain employs TRBV30 and TRBJ1-6, with TRBD1 identical over 7 bases. Unmatched junction bases numbered 10, after V lost 2 bases and J lost 9 bases. Germline CDR1 GTSNPN, CDR2 SVGIG (reference sequence). The length of the CDR3 is 15 residues. Written as DNA, the CDR3 is TGTGCCTGGAGTAAGGATAGACAGGGCCGTTCACCCCTCCACTTT. This translates into CAWSKDRQGRSPLHF. Variable domain in full (rest from reference TRBV30 and TRBJ1-6): SQTIHQWPATLVQPVGSPLSLECTVEGTSNPNLYWYRQAAGRGLQLLFYSVGIGQISSEVPQNLSASRPQDRQFILSSKKLLLSDSGFYLCAWSKDRQGRSPLHFGNGTRLTVT.

The gene calls are TRBV7-2 and TRBJ2-1; 9 nucleotides agree with TRBD1. Germline V CDR1 and CDR2: SGHTA, FQGNSA. After removal of 1 base from V and 2 bases from J, the junction contained 3 bases not matched to a gene. The CDR3 length is 16 residues. The CDR3 DNA reads TGTGCCAGCAGCTTAGATCGGACAGGGGCCTACAATGAGCAGTTCTTC. This translates into CASSLDRTGAYNEQFF.

This clone has a single count. The V and J genes are TRBV28 and TRBJ1-1; maybe TRBD1 (6 bases). CDR3 length: 16 amino acids. From germline, CDR1 is MDHEN and CDR2 SYDVKM. V was clipped by 5 bases and J by 0 bases, with 16 bases between them. Written as DNA, the CDR3 is TGTGCCAGCAGTAAATACCGGACAGCCTTGAACACTGAAGCTTTCTTT. It specifies CASSKYRTALNTEAFF.

V and J are TRBV25-1 and TRBJ1-1; D gene ambiguous. This CDR3 has 13 residues. Germline lookup yields CDR1 MGHDK and CDR2 SYGVNS. The V and J ends lost 5 bases and 1 base respectively, with 8 bases between them. CDR3 bases: TGTGCCAGCAGTCTTTCAGGGAACACTGAAGCTTTCTTT. This sequence encodes CASSLSGNTEAFF.

The V and J genes are TRBV7-9 and TRBJ1-2; D gene ambiguous. Per the germline V gene, CDR1 is SEHNR and CDR2 is FQNEAQ (reference sequence). Trimming took off 2 bases at V and 1 base at J, with 17 bases between the two ends. The CDR3 contains 17 residues. The CDR3 region is CASSLYPPLGLNYGYTF. The CDR3 DNA reads as TGTGCCAGCAGCTTATACCCCCCCCTAGGTCTTAACTATGGCTACACCTTC. Combining the CDR3 with reference TRBV7-9 and TRBJ1-2 gives the whole variable domain DTGVSQNPRHKITKRGQNVTFRCDPISEHNRLYWYRQTLGQGPEFLTYFQNEAQLEKSRLLSDRFSAERPKGSFSTLEIQRTEQGDSAMYLCASSLYPPLGLNYGYTFGSGTRLTVV.

Only a few counts were recorded for this clone. Written as DNA, the CDR3 is TGCGCCAGCAGCCAAGATTGGGCAGGGGCGCAACAAGAGACCCAGTACTTC. It is translated as CASSQDWAGAQQETQYF. The J gene is TRBJ2-5, the V gene TRBV4-1; possible D gene TRBD1, 6 bases. This CDR3 is 17 amino acids long. Germline V gives CDR1 MGHRA, CDR2 YSYEKL. V lost 0 bases, J lost 2 bases, and 16 bases lay in between.